Following are 23 T cell receptor beta chains from one sample sequenced in a study of beta chain features in type 1 diabetes. Study-wide results and caveats: There was a moderate but significant shortening of TCRB CDR3s in all four CD4+ subsets of Type 1 diabetes patients.

What was sequenced were expressed TCRB transcripts, since all of the isolated RNA had been reverse transcribed. Profiling relied on immunoSEQ multiplex PCR, and the TCRdb table lists in-frame clones only, not all of them. This sample has roughly 140,000 clones, with 10% found just once. Their antigens remain unidentified. Sample: central memory CD4+ T cells from blood. These receptors came from a man aged 30-40 years with type 1 diabetes.

The chain uses TRBV28 and TRBJ1-1; TRBD1 is a possible D gene (6 bases). CDR1 and CDR2 from the germline V gene are MDHEN and SYDVKM. This CDR3 spans 13 amino acids. Trimming shortened V by 3 bases and J by 6 bases, and 11 bases separated the two germline ends. The CDR3 loop is CASSLQGIAEAFF. The CDR3, as DNA: TGTGCCAGCAGTTTGCAGGGGATCGCTGAAGCTTTCTTT.

This clone was seen a handful of times. The rearrangement links TRBV7-2 to TRBJ2-7, with D unclear. The CDR3 is 13 residues long. Germline V CDR1 and CDR2: SGHTA, FQGNSA. V lost 5 bases and J lost 2, with 10 bases in between. CDR3 nucleotides: TGTGCCAGCAGCCCTGTTAGCCCCTACGAGCAGTACTTC. This encodes CASSPVSPYEQYF.

This clone was detected only a few times. This rearrangement joins TRBV2 to TRBJ1-4, with D hard to call. Germline-derived CDR1 and CDR2 are SNHLY and FYNNEI. V was pared by 2 bases and J by 4 bases, with 8 bases between. The CDR3 is 14 amino acids. The CDR3 spells CASSERSNNEKLFF. CDR3 in DNA: TGTGCCAGCAGTGAACGGAGCAATAATGAAAAACTGTTTTTT.

This clone appeared a few times. This CDR3 is CASSGISGTEQFF. CDR3 sequence (DNA): TGTGCCAGCAGTGGAATTAGCGGGACCGAGCAGTTCTTC. The chain recombines TRBV2 with TRBJ2-1, with 8 positions matching TRBD2. This CDR3 spans 13 amino acids. J lost 10 bases, V lost 4 bases, and 6 bases had no gene match. Germline CDR1 is SNHLY and CDR2 is FYNNEI.

This clone has just a few counts. The chain carries TRBV7-2 and TRBJ2-6, with D tentatively TRBD2 (6 bases). Deletions cut 0 bases from V and 0 bases from J, with 12 bases between. The CDR3 covers 18 residues. Germline V gives CDR1 SGHTA, CDR2 FQGNSA. CDR3 nucleotides: TGTGCCAGCAGCTTAGCGCGGGGTATCCTCTCTGGGGCCAACGTCCTGACTTTC. It yields the protein CASSLARGILSGANVLTF.

This clone came up a few times. This rearrangement joins TRBV4-2 to TRBJ2-3; 7 bases are a match to TRBD2. Germline V gives CDR1 LGHNA, CDR2 YNFKEQ. The V segment lost 2 bases and the J segment 2 bases; nucleotides outside the gene matches: 10. This CDR3 contains 17 residues. CDR3 sequence reads: CASSQSYLAENTDTQYF. CDR3 DNA: TGTGCCAGCAGCCAAAGCTATCTAGCGGAGAACACAGATACGCAGTATTTT.

The chain has TRBV7-2 and TRBJ2-7; 8 bases align to TRBD1. This CDR3 spans 15 amino acids. J lost 4 bases, V lost 1 base, and 6 bases had no gene match. Germline loops: CDR1 SGHTA, CDR2 FQGNSA. CDR3 in amino acids: CASSLGTGKVYEQYF. The CDR3 DNA reads as TGTGCCAGCAGCTTAGGGACAGGGAAAGTTTACGAGCAGTACTTC.

The chain joins TRBV2 to TRBJ1-5, with 7 bases fitting TRBD1. Germline trimming cut 7 bases from V and 3 bases from J; bases unmatched to any gene: 3. The germline V gene has CDR1 SNHLY and CDR2 FYNNEI. CDR3 length: 13 amino acids. This chain's CDR3 is CASTRGNNQPQHF. CDR3 in DNA: TGTGCCAGCACCAGGGGGAACAATCAGCCCCAGCATTTT.

The sample holds a few counts of this clone. The CDR3 nucleotides are TGTGCCAGCAGTGAAAGGTGGACTAATTACGGGGAGCTGTTTTTT. Translating it yields CASSERWTNYGELFF. The V and J genes are TRBV2 and TRBJ2-2, with a tentative D call TRBD2 (6 bases). The germline gives CDR1 SNHLY, CDR2 FYNNEI. The CDR3 is made up of 15 amino acids. Deletions cut 2 bases from V and 7 bases from J, with 14 bases between.

The genes are TRBV19 and TRBJ2-7, with 11 bases that match TRBD2. CDR1 LNHDA and CDR2 SQIVND come from the germline V gene (reference sequence). The J segment lost 2 bases and the V segment lost 6 bases, leaving 0 bases of the junction unmatched. This CDR3 spans 13 amino acids. The CDR3 reads CASRLAGAYEQYF. The CDR3 coding sequence is TGTGCCAGTAGACTAGCGGGAGCCTACGAGCAGTACTTC.

This clone appeared a few times. The rearrangement uses TRBV18 and TRBJ2-1; 14 bases fit TRBD2. J lost 9 bases, V lost 0 bases, and 4 bases had no gene match. Germline-derived CDR1 and CDR2 are KGHSH and LQKENI. The length of the CDR3 is 16 residues. This CDR3 is CASSPPGLAGGIEQFF. CDR3 sequence (DNA): TGTGCCAGCTCACCACCAGGACTAGCGGGAGGAATTGAGCAGTTCTTC.

The table lists this clone with a few counts. V gene TRBV14 combines with J gene TRBJ2-3; 15 positions match TRBD2. CDR1 is SGHDN and CDR2 is FVKESK in the germline V gene. The V and J ends lost 7 bases and 4 bases, in that order; junction bases with no gene match: 12. CDR3 length: 18 residues. CDR3 in DNA: TGTGCCAGCACCCAGGGAAGAGGACTAGCGGGAGGGTCAGATACGCAGTATTTT. Protein sequence: CASTQGRGLAGGSDTQYF.

This clone came up a few times. The genes are TRBV9 and TRBJ2-2; 7 bases line up with TRBD2. CDR1 and CDR2 (germline): SGDLS, YYNGEE. Losses at the gene ends were 4 bases for V and 0 bases for J; bases not matched to a gene: 3. This CDR3 contains 15 residues. DNA for the CDR3: TGTGCCAGCAGCCAGCGGGGCACGAACACCGGGGAGCTGTTTTTT. Amino acids: CASSQRGTNTGELFF.

V and J are TRBV7-9 and TRBJ1-1; weak D call: TRBD1 (5 bases). CDR1 is SEHNR and CDR2 is FQNEAQ in the germline V gene (reference sequence). This CDR3 comprises 13 residues. Trimming removed 5 bases from V and 5 bases from J, with 12 bases in between. The CDR3: CASSTRVRTEAFF. As DNA, the CDR3 is TGTGCCAGCAGCACCAGGGTCCGGACTGAAGCTTTCTTT.

This rearrangement joins TRBV2 to TRBJ2-1; 9 positions agree with TRBD2. V lost 0 bases and J lost 8; bases outside the gene matches: 5. The CDR3 runs 15 residues. The germline CDR1 and CDR2 sequences are SNHLY and FYNNEI. CDR3 loop: CASSEAGGRADEQFF. The CDR3 DNA reads TGTGCCAGCAGTGAAGCGGGCGGGAGGGCCGATGAGCAGTTCTTC.

The gene calls are TRBV6-6 and TRBJ1-3; the D gene is possibly TRBD1 (5 bases). The CDR3 is 14 residues long. With 3 bases removed from V and 6 bases from J, the gap between germline ends came to 12 bases. The germline CDR1 and CDR2 sequences are MNHNY and SVGAGI (reference sequence). The CDR3 DNA reads as TGTGCCAGCAGTTATGAGGGAGGGGAAAACACCATATATTTT. It yields the protein CASSYEGGENTIYF.

Only a few counts were recorded for this clone. The gene calls are TRBV28 and TRBJ2-7; 11 positions agree with TRBD2. Trimming at V came to 4 bases and at J to 4 bases, leaving 6 bases not matched to a gene. CDR1 and CDR2 from the germline V gene are MDHEN and SYDVKM. The CDR3 is 15 amino acids. DNA for the CDR3: TGTGCCAGCAGTTCCCCTAGCGGGAGGAAATACGAGCAGTACTTC. This codes for CASSSPSGRKYEQYF.

This chain connects TRBV28 to TRBJ1-1; 10 bases align to TRBD1. V shed 8 bases and J 5 bases; nucleotides not matched to a gene: 2. CDR1 and CDR2 (germline): MDHEN, SYDVKM. The CDR3 totals 12 residues. DNA for the CDR3: TGTGCCAGCGGGACAGGGGAAACTGAAGCTTTCTTT. Translation gives CASGTGETEAFF. The full variable domain, rest sourced from reference TRBV28 and TRBJ1-1, is DVKVTQSSRYLVKRTGEKVFLECVQDMDHENMFWYRQDPGLGLRLIYFSYDVKMKEKGDIPEGYSVSREKKERFSLILESASTNQTSMYLCASGTGETEAFFGQGTRLTVV.

The CDR3 loop reads CASSVGPTNEKLFF. The CDR3 nucleotides are TGTGCCAGCAGCGTAGGGCCAACTAATGAAAAACTGTTTTTT. The rearrangement uses TRBV9 and TRBJ1-4; D remains ambiguous. Germline values: CDR1 SGDLS, CDR2 YYNGEE. V lost 0 bases to trimming and J lost 0 bases, with 3 bases between them. The CDR3 runs to 14 residues.

The genes are TRBV6-1 and TRBJ2-7, with D perhaps TRBD1 (6 bases). Trimming left V 2 bases short and J 4 bases short, with 15 bases between. This CDR3 comprises 15 residues. Germline V gene lookup returns CDR1 MNHNS and CDR2 SASEGT. The CDR3 loop reads CASSEMPQGIYEQYF. CDR3 sequence (DNA): TGTGCCAGCAGTGAAATGCCGCAGGGGATTTACGAGCAGTACTTC.

V and J are TRBV28 and TRBJ2-1; D call uncertain. The CDR3 contains 12 residues. In germline, CDR1 is MDHEN, CDR2 SYDVKM. Between the trimmed V and J ends, which lost 2 bases and 9 bases, there was a span of 8 bases. The chain's CDR3 is CASSLRHSEQFF. CDR3 bases: TGTGCCAGCAGTTTAAGACACAGTGAGCAGTTCTTC.

This chain joins TRBV7-3 and TRBJ2-3; 15 positions agree with TRBD2. This CDR3 contains 17 residues. V lost 2 bases and J lost 2; bases outside the gene matches: 2. Germline V CDR1 and CDR2: SGHTA, FQGTGA. The DNA for the CDR3 is TGTGCCAGCAGCTTAGGGACTAGCGGGAGGTCCACAGATACGCAGTATTTT. It encodes CASSLGTSGRSTDTQYF.

This chain uses TRBV30 with TRBJ1-2; 9 nucleotides agree with TRBD1. This CDR3 comprises 13 residues. Germline values: CDR1 GTSNPN, CDR2 SVGIG (reference sequence). Trimming took 7 bases from V and 4 from J; bases not matched to a gene: 7. The CDR3 is CASPDRGPYGYTF. The CDR3 DNA reads as TGTGCCTCTCCGGACAGGGGCCCCTATGGCTACACCTTC.